The 25 T cell receptor beta chains below all came from one sample that was sequenced in a study of T cell clonotyping in hematopoietic cell transplantation. Data came from immunoSEQ multiplex PCR; TCRdb stores just in-frame clones and leaves some out. The repertoire holds over 25,000 clones, with around nine tenths as singletons. Material: PBMCs, obtained 100 days after allogeneic stem cell transplant. These receptor sequences come from a female patient in her forties or fifties who had an allogeneic stem cell transplant from a related donor, so the T cells may come from the graft donor. Some clones in this sample may be carry-over from other donors' samples.

V is TRBV9 and J is TRBJ1-2; D unresolved. The V gene's germline CDR1 is SGDLS and CDR2 YYNGEE. The CDR3 sequence is 12 residues long. The V end was cut by 0 bases, the J end by 8 bases, with 8 bases between. The DNA of the CDR3 is TGTGCCAGCAGCGTAGGTGGCCAGGGCTACACCTTC. This codes for CASSVGGQGYTF. Variable domain in full (rest from reference TRBV9 and TRBJ1-2): DSGVTQTPKHLITATGQRVTLRCSPRSGDLSVYWYQQSLDQGLQFLIQYYNGEERAKGNILERFSAQQFPDLHSELNLSSLELGDSALYFCASSVGGQGYTFGSGTRLTVV.

The gene calls are TRBV9 and TRBJ1-3, with D possibly matching TRBD1 (6 bases). This CDR3 is 14 amino acids long. Looked up from germline, CDR1 is SGDLS and CDR2 is YYNGEE. V lost 2 bases, J lost 4 bases, and 10 bases lay in between. This CDR3 reads CASSVGGAGNTIYF. In DNA, the CDR3 is TGTGCCAGCAGCGTGGGGGGGGCGGGAAACACCATATATTTT. Looking up the rest from reference TRBV9 and TRBJ1-3 gives the full variable domain: DSGVTQTPKHLITATGQRVTLRCSPRSGDLSVYWYQQSLDQGLQFLIQYYNGEERAKGNILERFSAQQFPDLHSELNLSSLELGDSALYFCASSVGGAGNTIYFGEGSWLTVV.

A remark on this clone: An end of the junction differs from the germline gene, which may be a read error. The chain employs TRBV6-6 and TRBJ1-1; D is undetermined. Germline CDR1 is MNHNY and CDR2 is SVGAGI (reference sequence). This CDR3 comprises 13 residues. CDR3 protein: CASSYEVLTLSIF. For the CDR3, the DNA is TGTGCCAGCAGTTACGAGGTGTTGACCCTATCGATCTTT.

This chain uses TRBV6-6 with TRBJ1-1; D is ambiguous. The CDR3 is 13 amino acids. The V gene lost 1 base and the J gene lost 1 base, with 4 bases spanning the gap. From germline, CDR1 is MNHNY and CDR2 SVGAGI (reference sequence). CDR3 nucleotide sequence: TGTGCCAGCAGTTACTTCAGGAACACTGAAGCTTTCTTT. Protein sequence: CASSYFRNTEAFF.

The chain combines TRBV10-3 with TRBJ1-1; tentative D call: TRBD1 (5 bases). Trimming cost V 7 bases and J 5 bases, with 14 bases left between them. The germline V gene has CDR1 ENHRY and CDR2 SYGVKD. This CDR3 comprises 13 residues. The CDR3 region has the DNA TGTGCCATCAATCCGGGGGAGGGGACTGAAGCTTTCTTT. It encodes CAINPGEGTEAFF.

The chain employs TRBV1 and TRBJ1-1; the table's D call TRBD1 went unverified against the DNA. TRBV1 is a known pseudogene. CDR3 length: 18 residues. The CDR3 sequence: CTSSPFEQLTVLNTEAFF. CDR3 coding DNA: TGCACCAGCAGCCCATTCGAGCAGCTAACAGTGTTGAACACTGAAGCTTTCTTT.

This clone was seen only a few times. The chain couples TRBV19 to TRBJ2-1; D ambiguous. Germline CDR1 is LNHDA and CDR2 is SQIVND (reference sequence). The CDR3 has 12 residues. V lost 5 bases to trimming and J lost 7 bases, with 9 bases between them. The CDR3 DNA is TGTGCCAGTAGTCCCCGCCTTAATGAGCAGTTCTTC. It yields the protein CASSPRLNEQFF.

V is TRBV19 and J is TRBJ2-2; tentatively, D is TRBD2 (6 bases). CDR1 is LNHDA, CDR2 SQIVND, per germline (reference sequence). Trimming removed 5 bases at V and 4 bases at J, with 14 bases between. The CDR3 extends over 15 amino acids. CDR3 DNA sequence: TGTGCCAGTAGTTTCGGACCGCGGGGCACCGGGGAGCTGTTTTTT. Translation gives CASSFGPRGTGELFF.

This clone has a single count. The chain joins TRBV2 to TRBJ2-7; weak D call: TRBD1 (6 bases). CDR3 length: 14 residues. Germline loops: CDR1 SNHLY, CDR2 FYNNEI. V was shortened by 2 bases and J by 3 bases, with 11 bases between the two germline ends. CDR3 loop: CASSESGDNYEQYF. The CDR3 bases are TGTGCCAGCAGTGAATCAGGGGATAACTACGAGCAGTACTTC.

This chain uses TRBV11-3 with TRBJ2-2; 7 bases align to TRBD2. The CDR3 spans 18 residues. Germline V CDR1 and CDR2: SGHNT, YENEEA. J was trimmed by 4 bases and V by 1 base; bases with no gene match: 12. CDR3 coding DNA: TGTGCCAGCAGCTTAGCTTTATCCGGGACTACCTCCACCGGGGAGCTGTTTTTT. This codes for CASSLALSGTTSTGELFF.

The chain employs TRBV29-1 and TRBJ1-1; D perhaps matches TRBD1 (6 bases). The length of the CDR3 is 14 residues. CDR1 is SQVTM, CDR2 ANQGSEA, per germline. Trimming pared 6 bases from V and 1 base from J, leaving 15 bases between. As DNA, the CDR3 is TGCAGCGTCGCCGGGGGGGCCGCGAACACTGAAGCTTTCTTT. It codes for CSVAGGAANTEAFF.

This clone occurred once. The chain is built from TRBV4-1 and TRBJ2-7; possibly TRBD1 for D (6 bases). The CDR3 loop spans 14 amino acids. Germline CDR1 is MGHRA and CDR2 is YSYEKL. Trimming cost V 4 bases and J 4 bases, with 14 bases left between them. For the CDR3, the DNA is TGCGCCAGCAGCCTCAACCGGGACACTTACGAGCAGTACTTC. It is translated as CASSLNRDTYEQYF.

This chain joins TRBV30 and TRBJ1-1; D might be TRBD1 (6 bases). The V end was cut by 0 bases, the J end by 11 bases, with 25 bases between. The CDR3 covers 16 residues. Germline V gives CDR1 GTSNPN, CDR2 SVGIG (reference sequence). The CDR3 DNA is TGTGCCTGGAGTGTAATTCCGGGCAGGGGTATGGCTTCGGCTTTCTTT. It specifies CAWSVIPGRGMASAFF.

The rearrangement joins TRBV7-6 to TRBJ2-3; TRBD2 is a possible D gene (5 bases). This CDR3 is 14 amino acids long. Germline CDR1 reads SGHVS; CDR2 reads FNYEAQ. V was pared by 3 bases and J by 6 bases, with 13 bases between. The CDR3 here is CASSLARGWDTQYF. The CDR3 bases are TGTGCCAGCAGCTTGGCCCGGGGATGGGATACGCAGTATTTT.

The chain combines TRBV7-8 with TRBJ1-6; 9 positions agree with TRBD1. V was pared by 1 base and J by 11 bases, with 6 bases of the junction left unmatched. CDR3 length: 15 residues. CDR1 and CDR2 (germline): SGHVS, FQNEAQ. The CDR3 DNA sequence: TGTGCCAGCAGCTTAGGGGACAGGGAAGGCGCACCCCTCCACTTT. Its protein is CASSLGDREGAPLHF.

J is TRBJ1-2 and V is TRBV5-1; D may be TRBD1 (5 bases). Germline-derived CDR1 and CDR2 are SGHRS and YFSETQ. The CDR3 covers 13 residues. V was cut by 0 bases and J by 2 bases, with 5 bases left in between. CDR3 loop: CASSLAGNYGYTF. The CDR3 nucleotides are TGCGCCAGCAGCTTGGCAGGGAACTATGGCTACACCTTC.

The chain joins TRBV7-2 to TRBJ2-1, with D uncertain. The germline gives CDR1 SGHTA, CDR2 FQGNSA. Trimming took 4 bases from V and 0 from J, leaving 10 bases between them. CDR3 length: 15 residues. This CDR3 is CASSSDLSSYNEQFF. Here the CDR3 DNA reads TGTGCCAGCAGCTCGGACCTAAGCTCCTACAATGAGCAGTTCTTC. The whole variable domain, remainder taken from reference TRBV7-2 and TRBJ2-1, is GAGVSQSPSNKVTEKGKDVELRCDPISGHTALYWYRQSLGQGLEFLIYFQGNSAPDKSGLPSDRFSAERTGGSVSTLTIQRTQQEDSAVYLCASSSDLSSYNEQFFGPGTRLTVL.

This chain connects TRBV9 to TRBJ2-7, with TRBD2 as a possible D gene (6 bases). The length of the CDR3 is 15 residues. V dropped 4 bases and J dropped 0 bases, with 14 bases sitting between them. Looked up from germline, CDR1 is SGDLS and CDR2 is YYNGEE. Here the CDR3 reads CASSWGGDNSYEQYF. CDR3 bases: TGTGCCAGCAGCTGGGGAGGTGACAACTCCTACGAGCAGTACTTC. Supplemented by reference TRBV9 and TRBJ2-7, the full variable domain reads DSGVTQTPKHLITATGQRVTLRCSPRSGDLSVYWYQQSLDQGLQFLIQYYNGEERAKGNILERFSAQQFPDLHSELNLSSLELGDSALYFCASSWGGDNSYEQYFGPGTRLTVT.

The V call is TRBV5-1, the J call TRBJ2-7; a weak D match, TRBD1 (6 bases). The CDR3 spans 15 residues. CDR1 and CDR2 from the germline V gene are SGHRS and YFSETQ. V was shortened by 1 base and J by 2 bases, with 13 bases between the two germline ends. The chain's CDR3 is CASSLYQGSPYEQYF. The CDR3 nucleotides are TGCGCCAGCAGCTTGTACCAGGGGAGCCCCTACGAGCAGTACTTC.

This clone was counted only a few times. The chain uses TRBV12-5 and TRBJ1-4; TRBD1 is a possible D gene (5 bases). CDR3 length equals 14 residues. Germline lookup yields CDR1 LGHNT and CDR2 FRNRAP. V was shortened by 10 bases and J by 8 bases, with 20 bases between the two germline ends. CDR3 nucleotides: TGTGCTACAACCTCGGTGGGGGACGGAGAAAAACTGTTTTTT. This gives the protein CATTSVGDGEKLFF.

J is TRBJ1-2 and V is TRBV14, with a possible D match to TRBD1 (5 bases). Germline V gene lookup returns CDR1 SGHDN and CDR2 FVKESK. The CDR3 extends over 15 amino acids. Trimming removed 2 bases from V and 6 bases from J, with 16 bases in between. CDR3 protein: CASSQPGRPVNGYTF. CDR3 nucleotide sequence: TGTGCCAGCAGCCAACCGGGACGGCCGGTAAATGGCTACACCTTC.

J is TRBJ2-4 and V is TRBV2; no clear D. CDR3 length equals 14 residues. Between the trimmed V and J ends, which lost 3 bases and 0 bases, there was a span of 6 bases. CDR1 and CDR2 from the germline V gene are SNHLY and FYNNEI. The CDR3 DNA sequence: TGTGCCAGCAGTGATCAGGTAGCCAAAAACATTCAGTACTTC. Residues: CASSDQVAKNIQYF.

This chain links TRBV19 with TRBJ1-2, with unresolved D. Germline CDR1 LNHDA, CDR2 SQIVND (reference sequence). This CDR3 has 14 amino acids. Trimming cost V 3 bases and J 4 bases, with 12 bases left between them. The CDR3: CASSIGSRGYGYTF. The CDR3 DNA is TGTGCCAGTAGTATCGGGTCTCGAGGCTATGGCTACACCTTC.

This rearrangement joins TRBV7-9 to TRBJ2-1, with 9 bases matching TRBD1. V shed 9 bases, J shed 10 bases, and the junction held 13 bases outside the gene matches. Germline-derived CDR1 and CDR2 are SEHNR and FQNEAQ (reference sequence). The CDR3 consists of 14 residues. CDR3 coding DNA: TGTGCCAGTGAGCGGGACAGGGCCAGCAGGGAGCAGTTCTTC. As protein: CASERDRASREQFF. The whole variable domain, remainder taken from reference TRBV7-9 and TRBJ2-1, is DTGVSQNPRHKITKRGQNVTFRCDPISEHNRLYWYRQTLGQGPEFLTYFQNEAQLEKSRLLSDRFSAERPKGSFSTLEIQRTEQGDSAMYLCASERDRASREQFFGPGTRLTVL.

The rearrangement joins TRBV27 to TRBJ2-2, with a tentative D call TRBD2 (6 bases). Trimming cost V 4 bases and J 3 bases, with 12 bases left between them. CDR3 length equals 15 residues. Germline-derived CDR1 and CDR2 are MNHEY and SMNVEV (reference sequence). In nucleotides, the CDR3 is TGTGCCAGCAGTTCCACCCGGGGGTACACCGGGGAGCTGTTTTTT. Its translation is CASSSTRGYTGELFF.